One and the same sample provided the 17 T cell receptor beta chains below, sequenced in a study of shared clonotypes between healthy human individuals. Sequenced by immunoSEQ multiplex PCR; TCRdb stores in-frame clones only, minus some. Of roughly 1,000,000 clones in the sample, around 78% were seen once. Sequenced input: memory CD4+ T cells from PBMCs. Subset given: CD45RA-negative fraction. The receptor source for this set is a man aged 18 to 30 in good health. Some clones in this sample may be carry-over from other donors' samples.

The chain recombines TRBV5-1 with TRBJ2-6, with D tentatively TRBD1 or TRBD2 (5 bases each). The CDR3 sequence is 17 residues long. The V gene lost 4 bases and the J gene lost 0 bases, with 14 bases spanning the gap. Germline V gene data show CDR1 as SGHRS and CDR2 as YFSETQ. The CDR3 region has the DNA TGCGCCAGCAGCACCACGGGTGGGACCTCTGGGGCCAACGTCCTGACTTTC. This translates into CASSTTGGTSGANVLTF. The full variable domain, rest sourced from reference TRBV5-1 and TRBJ2-6, is KAGVTQTPRYLIKTRGQQVTLSCSPISGHRSVSWYQQTPGQGLQFLFEYFSETQRNKGNFPGRFSGRQFSNSRSEMNVSTLELGDSALYLCASSTTGGTSGANVLTFGAGSRLTVL.

The chain couples TRBV27 to TRBJ2-1, with a possible D match to TRBD2 (5 bases). The CDR3 spans 16 residues. The germline V and J ends were trimmed by 0 bases and 0 bases, with 9 bases remaining between them. The V gene's germline CDR1 is MNHEY and CDR2 SMNVEV (reference sequence). The CDR3 region has the DNA TGTGCCAGCAGTTTATCACCGGGAATCTCCTACAATGAGCAGTTCTTC. Residues: CASSLSPGISYNEQFF.

The gene calls are TRBV20-1 and TRBJ1-1; D is undetermined. V was pared by 0 bases and J by 10 bases, with 6 bases between. This CDR3 contains 10 residues. Germline V CDR1 and CDR2: DFQATT, SNEGSKA (reference sequence). Here the CDR3 reads CSARENRAFF. The CDR3 DNA reads TGCAGTGCTAGAGAGAATCGAGCTTTCTTT.

In the case of this clone: The same CDR3 also results from other DNA sequences found in this sample. V gene TRBV29-1 combines with J gene TRBJ2-7; D could derive from TRBD1 or TRBD2 (5 bases each). This CDR3 has 12 residues. With 6 bases removed from V and 0 bases from J, the gap between germline ends came to 9 bases. The germline V gene encodes CDR1 SQVTM and CDR2 ANQGSEA. The CDR3 region is CSVGTGSYEQYF. Written as DNA, the CDR3 is TGCAGCGTCGGGACGGGCTCCTACGAGCAGTACTTC.

This chain joins TRBV27 and TRBJ2-3; TRBD2 matches 11 bases. The CDR3 contains 16 residues. In germline, CDR1 is MNHEY, CDR2 SMNVEV (reference sequence). With V trimmed by 4 bases and J by 5 bases, 8 bases remained unmatched. The DNA of the CDR3 is TGTGCCAGCAGTTCCTCACTAGCGGGAGTTGAAGATACGCAGTATTTT. This gives the protein CASSSSLAGVEDTQYF.

This chain links TRBV11-2 with TRBJ2-5, with no clear D. Trimming left V 3 bases short and J 4 bases short, with 12 bases between. CDR3 length: 14 amino acids. Germline CDR1 SGHAT, CDR2 FQNNGV. The CDR3 sequence is CASSFRPQLETQYF. CDR3 coding DNA: TGTGCCAGCAGCTTCCGACCCCAGCTAGAGACCCAGTACTTC.

The chain joins TRBV20-1 to TRBJ1-1; D is undetermined. Germline V gene sequence: CDR1 DFQATT, CDR2 SNEGSKA (reference sequence). V was trimmed by 2 bases and J by 2 bases, leaving 3 bases between them. The CDR3 runs 11 residues. CDR3: CSARFNTEAFF. Here the CDR3 DNA reads TGCAGTGCTAGATTTAACACTGAAGCTTTCTTT.

The chain couples TRBV7-9 to TRBJ1-3; D not resolved. The CDR3 is made up of 15 amino acids. Between the trimmed V and J ends, which lost 2 bases and 0 bases, there was a span of 8 bases. CDR1 SEHNR and CDR2 FQNEAQ come from the germline V gene (reference sequence). This CDR3 reads CASSLFRSSGNTIYF. The DNA of the CDR3 is TGTGCCAGCAGCTTATTTAGAAGCTCTGGAAACACCATATATTTT.

This sequence joins TRBV5-1 and TRBJ2-3, with D perhaps matching TRBD2 (6 bases). V was shortened by 0 bases and J by 4 bases, with 15 bases between the two germline ends. Germline values: CDR1 SGHRS, CDR2 YFSETQ. This CDR3 has 16 amino acids. The CDR3 loop reads CASSLGSRRVADTQYF. CDR3 coding DNA: TGCGCCAGCAGCTTGGGTAGCAGGAGGGTCGCAGATACGCAGTATTTT.

This clone was counted a few times. The chain carries TRBV5-1 and TRBJ2-3, with 13 bases fitting TRBD2. CDR1 is SGHRS, CDR2 YFSETQ, per germline. CDR3 size: 16 residues. V shed 3 bases and J 4 bases; nucleotides not matched to a gene: 5. CDR3 coding DNA: TGCGCCAGCAGCTCGCCTGGACTAGCGGGAGCAGATACGCAGTATTTT. Translating it yields CASSSPGLAGADTQYF.

This clone was seen only a few times. The chain links TRBV4-2 to TRBJ2-5; D perhaps matches TRBD2 (6 bases). Germline V lookup: CDR1 LGHNA, CDR2 YNFKEQ. Trimming pared 2 bases from V and 3 bases from J, leaving 7 bases between. The CDR3 has 13 amino acids. The CDR3 DNA reads TGTGCCAGCAGCCAACCGGGGGAAGAGACCCAGTACTTC. Translation: CASSQPGEETQYF.

The DNA for the CDR3 is TGCGCCAGCAGCTTGGCTAGCTTTTTCCACGAGCAGTACTTC. This gives the protein CASSLASFFHEQYF. This sequence joins TRBV5-1 and TRBJ2-7, with a possible D match to TRBD2 (5 bases). The CDR3 totals 14 residues. Germline values: CDR1 SGHRS, CDR2 YFSETQ. V was pared by 0 bases and J by 5 bases, with 12 bases between.

The gene calls are TRBV6-6 and TRBJ2-1, with TRBD2 matching over 16 bases. V lost 6 bases, J lost 7 bases, and 6 bases stayed unmatched. This CDR3 is 16 amino acids long. The germline gives CDR1 MNHNY, CDR2 SVGAGI (reference sequence). CDR3 nucleotides: TGTGCCAGCAGCACCGGGACTAGCGGGAGGGTGAATGAGCAGTTCTTC. It translates to CASSTGTSGRVNEQFF.

J is TRBJ1-4 and V is TRBV28; tentative D call: TRBD1 (6 bases). Trimming stripped 6 bases from V and 7 bases from J, with 21 bases between. This CDR3 comprises 16 residues. Germline CDR1 reads MDHEN; CDR2 reads SYDVKM. CDR3 DNA sequence: TGTGCCAGCAGCCACCCTGGGTGGCAAGGGGGTGAAAAACTGTTTTTT. This sequence encodes CASSHPGWQGGEKLFF.

In nucleotides, the CDR3 is TGTGCCAGCAGTGAAAAAAGAGGGGACCTATTCAGCGACTACACCTTC. It translates to CASSEKRGDLFSDYTF. This rearrangement joins TRBV6-4 to TRBJ1-2; D perhaps matches TRBD1 (5 bases). The length of the CDR3 is 16 residues. The germline V and J ends were trimmed by 3 bases and 10 bases, with 24 bases remaining between them. The germline CDR1 and CDR2 sequences are MRHNA and SNTAGT.

On this clone itself: Other nucleotide sequences from this sample produce the same CDR3. The CDR3 DNA reads as TGTGCCAGCAGTCGACAGGGGGCCCGAGAGACCCAGTACTTC. Encoded protein: CASSRQGARETQYF. This chain joins TRBV28 and TRBJ2-5; 10 nucleotides match TRBD1. The CDR3 extends over 14 amino acids. The V segment lost 5 bases and the J segment 4 bases; nucleotides outside the gene matches: 4. The V gene's germline CDR1 is MDHEN and CDR2 SYDVKM.

The CDR3 protein is CASKAGQVFKAFF. In nucleotides, the CDR3 is TGTGCCAGCAAAGCGGGACAGGTCTTCAAAGCTTTCTTT. This chain connects TRBV6-5 to TRBJ1-1, with 8 positions matching TRBD1. The CDR3 extends over 13 amino acids. Germline V lookup: CDR1 MNHEY, CDR2 SVGAGI. Trimming cost V 7 bases and J 9 bases; bases outside gene matches: 10.